One sample yielded the 3 T cell receptor beta chains listed below, sequenced in a study of CD8 T cells in Susac syndrome. Random hexamers were used to reverse transcribe the RNA input (roughly 0.5 to 1 ug). MiXCR, run by TCRdb on the immunoSEQ multiplex PCR reads, gives a single entry per CDR3 protein. The sample carries about 120,000 distinct CDR3 sequences, around 90% recorded once. Sequenced sample: CD4+ T cells from PBMCs. The receptors were gathered from a human donor in good health.

This chain links TRBV5-1 with TRBJ2-2; no firm D call. This CDR3 comprises 17 residues. The V end lost 1 base, the J end lost 2 bases, and 15 bases lay between the germline ends. Germline V CDR1 and CDR2: SGHRS, YFSETQ. CDR3 DNA sequence: TGCGCCAGCAGCTTGTCTTCTGGGCGGACCAACACCGGGGAGCTGTTTTTT. Translating gives CASSLSSGRTNTGELFF.

This clonotype came up a few times. This chain joins TRBV4-3 and TRBJ2-7; tentatively, D is TRBD2 (6 bases). Germline assignment: CDR1 LGHNA and CDR2 YSLEER. The length of the CDR3 is 14 residues. Trimming pared 0 bases from V and 7 bases from J, leaving 13 bases between. CDR3: CASSQDWSGEEQYF. The CDR3 DNA reads as TGCGCCAGCAGCCAAGATTGGTCGGGAGAAGAGCAGTACTTC.

The gene calls are TRBV19 and TRBJ2-7; 7 bases line up with TRBD1. Losses at the gene ends were 2 bases for V and 3 bases for J; bases not matched to a gene: 4. The germline CDR1 and CDR2 sequences are LNHDA and SQIVND (reference sequence). The CDR3 totals 14 residues. The CDR3 region is CASSIPGQSYEQYF. The CDR3 nucleotides read TGTGCCAGTAGTATACCGGGACAGAGCTACGAGCAGTACTTC.